This T cell receptor (beta chain) stems from a study of OX40 agonist ivuxolimab in advanced cancers. Study-wide results and caveats: CD4+ and CD8+ blood T cells expanded clonally by week 6 at 0.1 to 3.0 mg/kg. Among the nonresponders, some also had low normalized T-cell clonal expansion.

This clone was counted only a few times. The antigen is not known. Relative to the germline gene, one junction end is altered; a read error may explain this. Blood sampling was done at baseline, cycle 4 day 1, and cycle 7 day 1. The germline V gene encodes CDR1 SGHKS and CDR2 YYEKEE (reference sequence). The length of the CDR3 is 16 residues. Data came from immunoSEQ multiplex PCR; TCRdb stores just in-frame clones and leaves some out. The sample shows some 30,000 clones, 60% to 75% of them seen only once. This TCR came from an adult with an advanced solid tumor such as melanoma, head and neck, liver or kidney cancer. This chain joins TRBV5-5 and TRBJ1-4; D remains ambiguous. The sample consisted of CD4+ or CD8+ T cells sorted from blood, taken in a trial of the OX40 agonist ivuxolimab. CDR3 in DNA: TGTGCCAGCAGCTTGGATCTTTCGGGAACTTATGAAAAACTGTTTTTT. It codes for CASSLDLSGTYEKLFF.